These 9 T cell receptor beta chains were sequenced from one sample in a study of cytomegalovirus exposure and HLA in healthy donors. Primers for the PCR totalled 60 Vbeta and 13 Jbeta. This table comes from immunoSEQ multiplex PCR, and its TCRdb copy is limited to in-frame clones, with some not included. The sample includes under 150,000 clones, approximately 61% of them seen just once. What was sequenced was PBMCs. The source is a woman aged 40 to 50 in good health and CMV-seronegative.

The chain has TRBV28 and TRBJ1-2; D possibly corresponds to TRBD1 (5 bases). V gave up 5 bases and J gave up 4 bases, with 17 bases separating them. The V gene's germline CDR1 is MDHEN and CDR2 SYDVKM. The CDR3 is 15 amino acids. The CDR3 loop is CASSPPRGISYGYTF. The DNA for the CDR3 is TGTGCCAGCAGTCCCCCGCGGGGGATCAGCTATGGCTACACCTTC.

The chain is built from TRBV7-9 and TRBJ1-4, with 11 bases aligning to TRBD1. The V and J ends lost 5 bases and 7 bases, in that order; junction bases with no gene match: 12. The CDR3 sequence is 17 residues long. Germline V gene lookup returns CDR1 SEHNR and CDR2 FQNEAQ (reference sequence). The CDR3 coding sequence is TGTGCCAGCAGCCCGGACAGGGGGCAAGTTGCGGGTGAAAAACTGTTTTTT. Amino acid sequence: CASSPDRGQVAGEKLFF.

V is TRBV18 and J is TRBJ1-1, with D unresolved. Per germline, CDR1 KGHSH and CDR2 LQKENI. V was cut by 4 bases and J by 0 bases, with 6 bases left in between. CDR3 length: 13 residues. Written as DNA, the CDR3 is TGTGCCAGCTCACAAGCGCTGAACACTGAAGCTTTCTTT. It codes for CASSQALNTEAFF.

The J gene is TRBJ1-2, the V gene TRBV28; 8 nucleotides agree with TRBD1. Germline-derived CDR1 and CDR2 are MDHEN and SYDVKM. V shed 5 bases, J shed 8 bases, and the junction held 7 bases outside the gene matches. The CDR3 spans 13 residues. The CDR3: CASSPQGARGYTF. CDR3 nucleotide sequence: TGTGCCAGCAGTCCTCAGGGGGCGCGGGGCTACACCTTC.

The chain employs TRBV6-4 and TRBJ1-6, with 8 nucleotides matching TRBD1. Losses at the gene ends were 3 bases for V and 10 bases for J; bases not matched to a gene: 8. In germline, CDR1 is MRHNA, CDR2 SNTAGT. The CDR3 spans 15 residues. The CDR3 loop is CASSEDRGVGSPLHF. In DNA, the CDR3 is TGTGCCAGCAGTGAAGACAGGGGCGTAGGGTCACCCCTCCACTTT.

The CDR3 loop is CASSKGESYEQYF. In DNA form, the CDR3 reads TGTGCCAGCAGTAAAGGAGAATCCTACGAGCAGTACTTC. The chain is built from TRBV6-1 and TRBJ2-7; D is uncertain. The CDR3 is made up of 13 amino acids. CDR1 MNHNS and CDR2 SASEGT come from the germline V gene. Trimming shortened V by 5 bases and J by 1 base, and 9 bases separated the two germline ends.

In its sample, this clone was seen a few times. In DNA form, the CDR3 reads TGCGCCAGCGGGCGACGCGACGGGAACACTGAAGCTTTCTTT. Its translation: CASGRRDGNTEAFF. The chain links TRBV5-1 to TRBJ1-1; D gene uncertain. Germline V gene sequence: CDR1 SGHRS, CDR2 YFSETQ. Trimming removed 7 bases from V and 1 base from J, with 14 bases in between. The CDR3 sequence is 14 residues long.

This chain connects TRBV5-1 to TRBJ1-2; TRBD1 might be the D (5 bases). V was shortened by 2 bases and J by 1 base, with 9 bases between the two germline ends. The CDR3 runs to 14 residues. Germline V lookup: CDR1 SGHRS, CDR2 YFSETQ. CDR3 residues: CASSFLDSNYGYTF. The CDR3 nucleotides are TGCGCCAGCAGCTTTCTCGACAGTAACTATGGCTACACCTTC.

This clone was found a few times. J is TRBJ2-5 and V is TRBV19, with D maybe TRBD2 (6 bases). Germline lookup yields CDR1 LNHDA and CDR2 SQIVND (reference sequence). The CDR3 runs 14 residues. V was pared by 5 bases and J by 7 bases, with 17 bases between. CDR3 region: CASSAPGEGVTQYF. The CDR3 DNA is TGTGCCAGTAGTGCCCCGGGAGAAGGGGTGACCCAGTACTTC.